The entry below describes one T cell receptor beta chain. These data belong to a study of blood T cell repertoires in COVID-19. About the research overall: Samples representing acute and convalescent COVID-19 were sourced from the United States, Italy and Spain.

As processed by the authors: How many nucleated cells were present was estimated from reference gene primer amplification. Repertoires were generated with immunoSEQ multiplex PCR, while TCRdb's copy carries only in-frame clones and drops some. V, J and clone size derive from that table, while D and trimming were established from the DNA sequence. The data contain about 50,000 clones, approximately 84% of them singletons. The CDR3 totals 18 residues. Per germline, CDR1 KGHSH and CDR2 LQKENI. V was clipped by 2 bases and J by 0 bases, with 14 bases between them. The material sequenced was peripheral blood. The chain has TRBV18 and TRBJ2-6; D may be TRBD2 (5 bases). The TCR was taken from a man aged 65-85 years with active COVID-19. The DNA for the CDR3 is TGTGCCAGCTCACCAAATTCCGGGATCCCCTCTGGGGCCAACGTCCTGACTTTC. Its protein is CASSPNSGIPSGANVLTF.